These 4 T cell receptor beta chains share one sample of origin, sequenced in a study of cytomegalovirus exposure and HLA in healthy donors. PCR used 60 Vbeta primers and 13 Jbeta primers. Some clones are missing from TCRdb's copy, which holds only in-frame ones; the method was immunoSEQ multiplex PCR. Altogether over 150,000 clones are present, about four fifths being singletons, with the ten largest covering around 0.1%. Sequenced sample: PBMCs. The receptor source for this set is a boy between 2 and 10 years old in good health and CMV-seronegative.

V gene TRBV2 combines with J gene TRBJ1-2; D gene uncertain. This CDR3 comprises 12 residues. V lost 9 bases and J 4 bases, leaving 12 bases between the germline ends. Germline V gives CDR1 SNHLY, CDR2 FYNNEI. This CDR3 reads CASQQTLYGYTF. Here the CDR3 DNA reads TGTGCCAGTCAACAGACACTCTATGGCTACACCTTC.

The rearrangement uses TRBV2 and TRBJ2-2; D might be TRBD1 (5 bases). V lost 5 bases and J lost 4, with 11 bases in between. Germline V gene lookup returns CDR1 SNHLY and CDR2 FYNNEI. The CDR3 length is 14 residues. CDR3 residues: CASSIRGGTGELFF. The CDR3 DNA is TGTGCCAGCAGTATTAGGGGCGGCACCGGGGAGCTGTTTTTT.

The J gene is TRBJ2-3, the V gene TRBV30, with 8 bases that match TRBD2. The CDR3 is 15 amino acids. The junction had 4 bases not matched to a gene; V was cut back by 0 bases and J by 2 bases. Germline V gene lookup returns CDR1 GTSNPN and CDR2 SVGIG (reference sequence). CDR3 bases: TGTGCCTGGAGTGTACCGGGGGGGGCCACAGATACGCAGTATTTT. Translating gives CAWSVPGGATDTQYF.

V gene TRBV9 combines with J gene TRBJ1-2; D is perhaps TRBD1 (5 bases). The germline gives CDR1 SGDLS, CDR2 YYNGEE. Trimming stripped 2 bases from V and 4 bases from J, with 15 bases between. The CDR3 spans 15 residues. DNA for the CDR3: TGTGCCAGCAGCGTGGGCCAGGGCCTCATCTATGGCTACACCTTC. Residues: CASSVGQGLIYGYTF.